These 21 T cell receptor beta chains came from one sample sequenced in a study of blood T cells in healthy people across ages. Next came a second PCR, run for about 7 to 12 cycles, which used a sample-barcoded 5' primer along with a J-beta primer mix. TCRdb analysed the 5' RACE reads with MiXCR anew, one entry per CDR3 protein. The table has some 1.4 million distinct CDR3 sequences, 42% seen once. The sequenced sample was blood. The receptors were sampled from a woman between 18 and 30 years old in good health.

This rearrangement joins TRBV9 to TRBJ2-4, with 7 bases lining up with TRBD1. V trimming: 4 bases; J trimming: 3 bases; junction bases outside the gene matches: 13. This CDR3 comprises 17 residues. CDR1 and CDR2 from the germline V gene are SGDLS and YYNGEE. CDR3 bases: TGTGCCAGCAGCTCAGGTCCCACAGGGGCGTTCAAAAACATTCAGTACTTC. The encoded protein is CASSSGPTGAFKNIQYF.

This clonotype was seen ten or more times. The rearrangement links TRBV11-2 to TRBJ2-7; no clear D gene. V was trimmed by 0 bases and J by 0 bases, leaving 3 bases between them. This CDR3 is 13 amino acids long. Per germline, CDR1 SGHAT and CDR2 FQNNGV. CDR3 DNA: TGTGCCAGCAGCTTAGACGTCTCCTACGAGCAGTACTTC. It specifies CASSLDVSYEQYF.

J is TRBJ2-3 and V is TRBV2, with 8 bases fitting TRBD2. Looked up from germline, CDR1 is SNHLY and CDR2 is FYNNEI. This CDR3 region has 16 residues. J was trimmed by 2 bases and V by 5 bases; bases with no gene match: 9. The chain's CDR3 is CASSLAGGGTTDTQYF. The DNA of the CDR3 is TGTGCCAGCAGTCTTGCTGGCGGGGGGACCACAGATACGCAGTATTTT. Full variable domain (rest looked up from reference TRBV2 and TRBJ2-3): EPEVTQTPSHQVTQMGQEVILRCVPISNHLYFYWYRQILGQKVEFLVSFYNNEISEKSEIFDDQFSVERPDGSNFTLKIRSTKLEDSAMYFCASSLAGGGTTDTQYFGPGTRLTVL.

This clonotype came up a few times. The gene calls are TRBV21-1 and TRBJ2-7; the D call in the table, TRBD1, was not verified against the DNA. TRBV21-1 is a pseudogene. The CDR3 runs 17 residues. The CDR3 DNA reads TGTGCCAGCAGCAACTTAGCTGGCGACAGGGACTCCTACGAGCAGTACTTC. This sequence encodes CASSNLAGDRDSYEQYF.

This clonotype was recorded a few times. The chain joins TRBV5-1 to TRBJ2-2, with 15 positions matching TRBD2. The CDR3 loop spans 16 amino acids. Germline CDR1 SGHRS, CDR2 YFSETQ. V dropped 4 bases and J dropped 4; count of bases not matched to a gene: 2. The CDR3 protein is CASSRGLAGGTGELFF. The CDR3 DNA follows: TGCGCCAGCAGCCGGGGACTAGCGGGAGGCACCGGGGAGCTGTTTTTT.

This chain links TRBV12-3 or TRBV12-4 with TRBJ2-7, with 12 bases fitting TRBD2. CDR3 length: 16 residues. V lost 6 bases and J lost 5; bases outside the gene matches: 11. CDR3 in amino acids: CASSPGLAGLRNEQYF. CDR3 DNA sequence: TGTGCCAGCAGCCCTGGACTAGCGGGGTTGCGGAACGAGCAGTACTTC.

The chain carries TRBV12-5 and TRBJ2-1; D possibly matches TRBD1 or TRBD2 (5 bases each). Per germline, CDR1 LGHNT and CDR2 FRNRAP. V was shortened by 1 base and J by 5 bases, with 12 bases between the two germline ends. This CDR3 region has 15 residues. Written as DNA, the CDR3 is TGTGCTAGTGGTTTGGGGTCCGAGGGACACAATGAGCAGTTCTTC. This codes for CASGLGSEGHNEQFF.

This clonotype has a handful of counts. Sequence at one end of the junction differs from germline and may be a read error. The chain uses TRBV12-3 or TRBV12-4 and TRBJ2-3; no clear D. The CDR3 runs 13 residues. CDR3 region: CASSPGSADAQYF. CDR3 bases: TGTGCCAGCAGTCCCGGGTCAGCAGATGCGCAGTATTTT.

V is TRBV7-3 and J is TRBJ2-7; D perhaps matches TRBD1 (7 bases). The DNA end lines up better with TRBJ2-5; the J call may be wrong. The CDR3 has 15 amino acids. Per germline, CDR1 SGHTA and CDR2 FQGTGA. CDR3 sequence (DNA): TGTGCCAGCAGCTTATCGGCAGGGGGGTCCGGGACCCAGTACTTC. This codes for CASSLSAGGSGTQYF.

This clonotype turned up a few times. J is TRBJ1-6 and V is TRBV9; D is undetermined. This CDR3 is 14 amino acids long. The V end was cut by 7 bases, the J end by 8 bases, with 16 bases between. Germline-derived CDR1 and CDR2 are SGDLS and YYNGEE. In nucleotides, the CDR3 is TGTGCCAGCGCCACGAGCTTCGGGCATTCACCCCTCCACTTT. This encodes CASATSFGHSPLHF. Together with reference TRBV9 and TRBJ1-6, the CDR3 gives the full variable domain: DSGVTQTPKHLITATGQRVTLRCSPRSGDLSVYWYQQSLDQGLQFLIQYYNGEERAKGNILERFSAQQFPDLHSELNLSSLELGDSALYFCASATSFGHSPLHFGNGTRLTVT.

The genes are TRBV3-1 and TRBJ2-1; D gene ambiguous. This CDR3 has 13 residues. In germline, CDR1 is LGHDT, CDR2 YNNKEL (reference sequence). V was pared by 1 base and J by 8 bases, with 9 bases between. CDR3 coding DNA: TGTGCCAGCAGCCAAGGACGGTTACATGAGCAGTTCTTC. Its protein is CASSQGRLHEQFF.

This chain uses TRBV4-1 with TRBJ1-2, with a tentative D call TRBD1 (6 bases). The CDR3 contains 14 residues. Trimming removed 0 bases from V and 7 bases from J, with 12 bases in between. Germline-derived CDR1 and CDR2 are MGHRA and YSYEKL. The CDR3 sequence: CASSQDYRVRGYTF. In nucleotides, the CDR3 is TGCGCCAGCAGCCAAGATTACAGGGTCCGTGGCTACACCTTC.

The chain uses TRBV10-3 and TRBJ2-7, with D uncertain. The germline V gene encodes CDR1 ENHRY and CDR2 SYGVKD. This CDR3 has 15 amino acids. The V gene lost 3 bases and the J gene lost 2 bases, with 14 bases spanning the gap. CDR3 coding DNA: TGTGCCATCAGTGACAATTTAAACGGACCCTACGAGCAGTACTTC. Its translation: CAISDNLNGPYEQYF.

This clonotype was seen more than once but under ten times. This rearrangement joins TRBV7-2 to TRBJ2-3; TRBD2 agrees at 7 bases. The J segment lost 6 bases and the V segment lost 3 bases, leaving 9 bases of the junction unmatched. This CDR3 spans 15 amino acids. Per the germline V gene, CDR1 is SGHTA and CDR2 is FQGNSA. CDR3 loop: CASSFSSGIGDTQYF. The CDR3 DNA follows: TGTGCCAGCAGCTTTTCTAGCGGAATCGGGGATACGCAGTATTTT. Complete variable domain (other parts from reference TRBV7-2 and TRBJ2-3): GAGVSQSPSNKVTEKGKDVELRCDPISGHTALYWYRQSLGQGLEFLIYFQGNSAPDKSGLPSDRFSAERTGGSVSTLTIQRTQQEDSAVYLCASSFSSGIGDTQYFGPGTRLTVL.

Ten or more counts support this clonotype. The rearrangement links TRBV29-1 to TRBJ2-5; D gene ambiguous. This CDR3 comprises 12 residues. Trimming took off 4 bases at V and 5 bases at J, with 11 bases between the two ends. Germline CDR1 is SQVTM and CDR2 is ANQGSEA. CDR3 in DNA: TGCAGCGTTGTTGGGCTCCACGAGACCCAGTACTTC. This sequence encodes CSVVGLHETQYF.

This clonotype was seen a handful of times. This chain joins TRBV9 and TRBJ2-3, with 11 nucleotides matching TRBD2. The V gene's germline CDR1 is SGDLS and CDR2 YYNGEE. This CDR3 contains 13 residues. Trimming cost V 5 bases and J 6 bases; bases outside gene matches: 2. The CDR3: CASRGTSGDTQYF. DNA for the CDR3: TGTGCCAGCAGGGGGACTAGCGGTGATACGCAGTATTTT.

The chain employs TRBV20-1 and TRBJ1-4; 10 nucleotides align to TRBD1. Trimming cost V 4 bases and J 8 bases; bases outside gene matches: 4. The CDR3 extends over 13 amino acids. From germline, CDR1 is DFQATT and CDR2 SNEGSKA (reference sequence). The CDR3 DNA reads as TGCAGTGCTACGACAGGGGGCCGAGAAAAACTGTTTTTT. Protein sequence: CSATTGGREKLFF.

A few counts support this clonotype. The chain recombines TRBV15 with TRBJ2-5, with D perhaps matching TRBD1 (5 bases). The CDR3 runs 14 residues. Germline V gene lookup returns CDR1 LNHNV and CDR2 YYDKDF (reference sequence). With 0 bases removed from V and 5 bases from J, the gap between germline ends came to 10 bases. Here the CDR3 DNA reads TGTGCCACCAGCAGAGATCAGGGCTTTGAGACCCAGTACTTC. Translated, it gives CATSRDQGFETQYF.

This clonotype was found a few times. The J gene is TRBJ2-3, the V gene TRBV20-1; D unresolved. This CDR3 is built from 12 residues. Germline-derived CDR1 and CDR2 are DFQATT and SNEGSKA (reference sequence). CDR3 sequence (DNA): TGCAGCTCCCCCCAACGGGCGGATACGCAGTATTTT. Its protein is CSSPQRADTQYF.

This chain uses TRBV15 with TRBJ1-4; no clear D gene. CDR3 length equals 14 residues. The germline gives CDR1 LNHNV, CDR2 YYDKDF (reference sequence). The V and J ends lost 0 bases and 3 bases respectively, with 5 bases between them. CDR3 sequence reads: CATSRDRANEKLFF. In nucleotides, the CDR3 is TGTGCCACCAGCAGAGATAGGGCTAATGAAAAACTGTTTTTT.

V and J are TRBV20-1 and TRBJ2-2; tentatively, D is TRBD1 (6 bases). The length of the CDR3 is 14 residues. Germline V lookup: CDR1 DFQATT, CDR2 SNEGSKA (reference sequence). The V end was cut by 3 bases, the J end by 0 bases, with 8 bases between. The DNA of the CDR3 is TGCAGTGCTAGCAGGGGCGCGAACACCGGGGAGCTGTTTTTT. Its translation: CSASRGANTGELFF.